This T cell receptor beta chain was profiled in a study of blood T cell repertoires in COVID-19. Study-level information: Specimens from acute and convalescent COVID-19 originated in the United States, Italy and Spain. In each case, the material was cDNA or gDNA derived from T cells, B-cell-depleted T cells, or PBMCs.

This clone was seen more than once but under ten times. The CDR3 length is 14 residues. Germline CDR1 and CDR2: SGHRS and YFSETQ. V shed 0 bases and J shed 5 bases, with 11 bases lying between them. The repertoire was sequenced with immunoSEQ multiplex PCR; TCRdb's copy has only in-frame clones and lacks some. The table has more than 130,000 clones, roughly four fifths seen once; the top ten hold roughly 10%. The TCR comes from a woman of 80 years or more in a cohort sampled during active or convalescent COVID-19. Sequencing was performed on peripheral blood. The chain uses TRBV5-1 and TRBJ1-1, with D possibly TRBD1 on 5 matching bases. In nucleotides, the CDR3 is TGCGCCAGCAGCTTGGTCGGGGGGGAGACTGAAGCTTTCTTT. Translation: CASSLVGGETEAFF.